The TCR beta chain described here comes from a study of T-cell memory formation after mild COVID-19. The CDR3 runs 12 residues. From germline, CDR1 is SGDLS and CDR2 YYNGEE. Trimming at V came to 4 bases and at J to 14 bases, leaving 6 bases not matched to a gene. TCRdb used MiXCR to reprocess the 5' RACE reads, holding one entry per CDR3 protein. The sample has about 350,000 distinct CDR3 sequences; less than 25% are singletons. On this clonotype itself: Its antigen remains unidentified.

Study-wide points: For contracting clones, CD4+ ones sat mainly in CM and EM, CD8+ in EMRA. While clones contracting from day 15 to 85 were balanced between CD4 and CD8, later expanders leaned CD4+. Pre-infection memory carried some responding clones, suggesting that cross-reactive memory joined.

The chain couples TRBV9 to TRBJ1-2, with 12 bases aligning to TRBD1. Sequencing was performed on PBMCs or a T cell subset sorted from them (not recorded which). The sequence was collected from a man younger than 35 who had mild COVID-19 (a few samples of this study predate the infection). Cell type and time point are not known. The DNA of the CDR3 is TGTGCCAGCAGCAAGGGACAGGGGGCTGGGACCTTC. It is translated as CASSKGQGAGTF.